This TCR beta chain was profiled in a study of T-cell memory formation after mild COVID-19. Whole-study results and caveats: Several responding clones turned up in pre-infection memory, indicating that cross-reactive memory may have taken part.

Germline CDR1 is MNHEY and CDR2 is SVGAGI. V lost 5 bases to trimming and J lost 9 bases; unmatched junction nucleotides: 7. The CDR3 totals 14 residues. 5'RACE primed from the constant segment yielded TCR alpha and TCR beta cDNA libraries bearing sample barcodes and UMIs. One entry per CDR3 protein, called by TCRdb with MiXCR from the 5' RACE reads. The sample includes about 350,000 distinct CDR3 sequences, roughly 13% of them seen just once. To note about this clonotype: The target antigen is unknown.

Sample: PBMCs or a T cell subset sorted from them (not recorded which). This receptor was identified in a man younger than 35 who had mild COVID-19 (a few samples of this study predate the infection). Cell type and time point are not known. The chain employs TRBV6-5 and TRBJ1-6, with 7 nucleotides matching TRBD1. The CDR3 spells CASSRGQERSPLHF. The CDR3, as DNA: TGTGCCAGCAGTCGAGGACAGGAACGTTCACCCCTCCACTTT.